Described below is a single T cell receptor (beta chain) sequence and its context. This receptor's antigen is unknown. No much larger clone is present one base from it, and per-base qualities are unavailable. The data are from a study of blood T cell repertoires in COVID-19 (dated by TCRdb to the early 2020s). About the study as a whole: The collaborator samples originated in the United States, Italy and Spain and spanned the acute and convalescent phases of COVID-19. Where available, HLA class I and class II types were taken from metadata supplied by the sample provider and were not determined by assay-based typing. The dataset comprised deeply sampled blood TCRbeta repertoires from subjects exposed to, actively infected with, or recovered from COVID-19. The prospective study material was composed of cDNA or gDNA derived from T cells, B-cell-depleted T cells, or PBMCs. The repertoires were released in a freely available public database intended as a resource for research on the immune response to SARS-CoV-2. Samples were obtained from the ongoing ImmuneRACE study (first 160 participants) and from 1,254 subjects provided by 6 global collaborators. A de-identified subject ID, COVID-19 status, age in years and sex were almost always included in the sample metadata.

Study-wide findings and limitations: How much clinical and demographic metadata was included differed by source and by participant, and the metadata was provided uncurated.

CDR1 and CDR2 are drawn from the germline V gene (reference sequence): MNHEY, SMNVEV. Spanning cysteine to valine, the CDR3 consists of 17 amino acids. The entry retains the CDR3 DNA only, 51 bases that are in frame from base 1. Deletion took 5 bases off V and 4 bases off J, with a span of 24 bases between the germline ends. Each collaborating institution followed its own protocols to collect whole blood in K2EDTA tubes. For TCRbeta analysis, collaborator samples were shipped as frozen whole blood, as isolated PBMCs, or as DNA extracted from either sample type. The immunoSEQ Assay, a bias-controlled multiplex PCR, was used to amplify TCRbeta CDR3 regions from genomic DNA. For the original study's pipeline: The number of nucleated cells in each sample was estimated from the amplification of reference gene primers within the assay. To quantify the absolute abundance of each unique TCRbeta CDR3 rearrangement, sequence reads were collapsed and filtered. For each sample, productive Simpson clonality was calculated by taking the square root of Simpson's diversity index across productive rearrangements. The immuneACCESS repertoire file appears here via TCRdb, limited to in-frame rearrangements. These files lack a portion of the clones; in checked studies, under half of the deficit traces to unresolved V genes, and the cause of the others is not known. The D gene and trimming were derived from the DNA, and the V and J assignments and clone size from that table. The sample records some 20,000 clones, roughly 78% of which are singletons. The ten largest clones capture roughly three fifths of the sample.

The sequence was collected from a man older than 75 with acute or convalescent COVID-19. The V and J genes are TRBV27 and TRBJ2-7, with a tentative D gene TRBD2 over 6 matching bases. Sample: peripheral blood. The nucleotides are TGTGCCAGCAGTCCACGCCCCCGGGAGAAGAGCGTTTACGAGCAGTACGTC. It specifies CASSPRPREKSVYEQYV.